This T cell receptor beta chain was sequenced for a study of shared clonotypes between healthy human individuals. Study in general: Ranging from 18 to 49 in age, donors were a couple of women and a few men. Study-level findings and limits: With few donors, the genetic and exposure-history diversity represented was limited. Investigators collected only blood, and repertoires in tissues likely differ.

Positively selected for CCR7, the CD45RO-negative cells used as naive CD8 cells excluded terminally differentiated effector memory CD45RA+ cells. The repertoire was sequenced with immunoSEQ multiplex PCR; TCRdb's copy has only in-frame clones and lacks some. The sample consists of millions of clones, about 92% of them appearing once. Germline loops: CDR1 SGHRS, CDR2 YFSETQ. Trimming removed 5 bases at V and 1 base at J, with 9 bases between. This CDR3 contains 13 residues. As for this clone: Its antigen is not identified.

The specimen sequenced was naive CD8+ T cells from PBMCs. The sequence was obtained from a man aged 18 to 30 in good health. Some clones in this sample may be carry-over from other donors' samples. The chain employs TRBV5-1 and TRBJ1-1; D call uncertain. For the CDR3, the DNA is TGCGCCAGCAGTTTTTGGGGGAACACTGAAGCTTTCTTT. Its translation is CASSFWGNTEAFF.